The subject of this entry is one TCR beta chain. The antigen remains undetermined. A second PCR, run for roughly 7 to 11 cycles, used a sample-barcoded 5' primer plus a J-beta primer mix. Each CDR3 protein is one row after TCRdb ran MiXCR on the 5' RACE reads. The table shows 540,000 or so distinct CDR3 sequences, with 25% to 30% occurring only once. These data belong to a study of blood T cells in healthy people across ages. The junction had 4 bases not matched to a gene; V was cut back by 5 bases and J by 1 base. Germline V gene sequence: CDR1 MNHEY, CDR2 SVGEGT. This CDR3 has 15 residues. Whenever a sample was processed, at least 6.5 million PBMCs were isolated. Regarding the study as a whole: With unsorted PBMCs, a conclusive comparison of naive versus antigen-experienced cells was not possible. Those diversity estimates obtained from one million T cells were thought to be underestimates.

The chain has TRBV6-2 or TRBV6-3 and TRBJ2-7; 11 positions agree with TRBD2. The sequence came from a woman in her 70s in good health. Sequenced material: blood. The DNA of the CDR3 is TGTGCCAGCAGTGCACGACTAGCGGGGTCCTACGAGCAGTACTTC. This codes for CASSARLAGSYEQYF.